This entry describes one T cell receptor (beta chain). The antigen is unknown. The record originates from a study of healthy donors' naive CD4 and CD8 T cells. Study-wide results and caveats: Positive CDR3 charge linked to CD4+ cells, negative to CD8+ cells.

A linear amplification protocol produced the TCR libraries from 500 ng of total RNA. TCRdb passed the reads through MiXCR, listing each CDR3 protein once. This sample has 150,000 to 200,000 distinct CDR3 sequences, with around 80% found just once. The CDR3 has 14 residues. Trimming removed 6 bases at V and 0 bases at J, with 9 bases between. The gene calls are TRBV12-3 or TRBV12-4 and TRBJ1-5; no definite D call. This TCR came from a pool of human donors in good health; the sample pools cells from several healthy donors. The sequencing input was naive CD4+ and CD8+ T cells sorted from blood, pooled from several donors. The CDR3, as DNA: TGTGCCAGCAGACGGGCAAATAGCAATCAGCCCCAGCATTTT. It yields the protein CASRRANSNQPQHF.